This T cell receptor (beta chain) was recorded in a study of T-cell reconstitution after alpha-beta-depleted transplantation in children. As it was prepared, the TCRbeta library received unique molecular identifiers. TCRdb fed the PCR reads into MiXCR, producing one record per CDR3 protein. This sample yields around 680,000 distinct CDR3 sequences, of which over 15% are seen a single time; under 1.2% belongs to the top ten. This clonotype appeared a few times. The CDR3 extends over 14 amino acids. The ends were cut back, 7 bases at V and 2 bases at J, with 12 bases in the middle. The material sequenced was PBMCs from the stem cell graft donor, taken from the stem cell graft. This chain connects TRBV12-3 or TRBV12-4 to TRBJ2-4; no definite D call. The source is a human donor who donated a stem cell graft to a child with acute myeloid leukemia. Here the CDR3 DNA reads TGTGCCAGCACCGGAGTAGGGACCAAAAACATTCAGTACTTC. The encoded protein is CASTGVGTKNIQYF.